This T cell receptor beta chain was profiled in a study of T cell repertoires in cytomegalovirus infection. Looking at the study overall: Public TCR beta signature analysis indicated the presence of both CMV infection and matching HLA type. General study results and limits: HLA-C-restricted CMV-specific TCR beta clonotypes prevailed in the ex vivo response.

This clonotype was counted only a few times. What it binds is not known. TCRdb recomputed calls from the reads with MiXCR, one row per CDR3 protein. The data contain 900,000 to 950,000 distinct CDR3 sequences, roughly 30% of them singletons. Sample: cultured CD8+ T cells from PBMCs, taken from culture after CMV antigen stimulation. This TCR derives from a human donor in good health (CMV status not recorded). Some clones in this sample may be carry-over from other donors' samples.

CDR3 nucleotides: TGTGCCAGCAGCGTTGGGACAGATCAGCCCCAGCATTTT. Translation gives CASSVGTDQPQHF. The chain links TRBV9 to TRBJ1-5, with 7 bases identical to TRBD1. The V gene end was trimmed by 2 bases and the J gene end by 5 bases; junction bases not matched to a gene: 1. Germline CDR1 and CDR2: SGDLS and YYNGEE. This CDR3 spans 13 amino acids.